This record concerns one T cell receptor (beta chain) sequence. Germline V gives CDR1 SGHTA, CDR2 FQGTGA. Trimming removed 5 bases from V and 8 bases from J; junction bases left unmatched: 8. CDR3 length equals 14 residues. The sample is drawn from a study of cytomegalovirus exposure and HLA in healthy donors. The PCR was carried out with 60 Vbeta primers and 13 Jbeta primers. TCRdb keeps only in-frame clones here, not all; method: immunoSEQ multiplex PCR. The table records some 140,000 clones, around 84% of them present only once. The sequenced sample consisted of PBMCs. The receptor comes from a woman aged 40 to 50 in good health and CMV-seropositive. The chain recombines TRBV7-3 with TRBJ1-2; 10 bases map to TRBD1. The CDR3 DNA follows: TGTGCCAGCAGCGACGGACAGGGGGTGGGGGGCTACACCTTC. This translates into CASSDGQGVGGYTF.